The 8 T cell receptor beta chains below all came from one sample that was sequenced in a study of cytomegalovirus exposure and HLA in healthy donors. Libraries were prepared by immunoSEQ multiplex PCR; TCRdb keeps only in-frame clonotypes and omits some of them. Seen here are 300,000 or so clones, approximately 86% observed once, and the top ten hold about 0.96%. The specimen was PBMCs. The receptor set was obtained from a man aged 25-40 years in good health and CMV-seronegative.

This clone has only a few counts. The V gene is TRBV30, the J gene TRBJ1-6; the D gene is possibly TRBD1 (6 bases). This CDR3 spans 13 amino acids. Germline assignment: CDR1 GTSNPN and CDR2 SVGIG (reference sequence). Trimming removed 3 bases at V and 9 bases at J, with 12 bases between. For the CDR3, the DNA is TGTGCCTGGAGGGGACAAATAGGTTCACCCCTCCACTTT. Amino acid sequence: CAWRGQIGSPLHF. Based on the CDR3 plus reference TRBV30 and TRBJ1-6, the full variable domain is SQTIHQWPATLVQPVGSPLSLECTVEGTSNPNLYWYRQAAGRGLQLLFYSVGIGQISSEVPQNLSASRPQDRQFILSSKKLLLSDSGFYLCAWRGQIGSPLHFGNGTRLTVT.

The chain joins TRBV11-1 to TRBJ2-7, with D hard to call. There are 13 residues in the CDR3. CDR1 SGHAT and CDR2 FQDESV come from the germline V gene (reference sequence). The V end lost 2 bases, the J end lost 1 base, and 6 bases lay between the germline ends. This chain's CDR3 is CASSLSFSYEQYF. The DNA of the CDR3 is TGTGCCAGCAGCTTATCCTTTTCCTACGAGCAGTACTTC. Full variable domain (missing parts from reference TRBV11-1 and TRBJ2-7): EAEVAQSPRYKITEKSQAVAFWCDPISGHATLYWYRQILGQGPELLVQFQDESVVDDSQLPKDRFSAERLKGVDSTLKIQPAELGDSAMYLCASSLSFSYEQYFGPGTRLTVT.

The gene calls are TRBV27 and TRBJ2-1; D might be TRBD2 (5 bases). The CDR3 runs to 16 residues. V gave up 5 bases and J gave up 0 bases, with 14 bases separating them. Germline CDR1 is MNHEY and CDR2 is SMNVEV (reference sequence). The CDR3 protein is CASSAYGESSYNEQFF. In DNA, the CDR3 is TGTGCCAGCAGTGCCTACGGGGAAAGCTCCTACAATGAGCAGTTCTTC.

The chain couples TRBV27 to TRBJ2-5, with D perhaps TRBD1 (6 bases). Germline CDR1 reads MNHEY; CDR2 reads SMNVEV (reference sequence). This CDR3 is 14 amino acids long. V was trimmed by 8 bases and J by 1 base, leaving 14 bases between them. CDR3 region: CASRYRGIQETQYF. In nucleotides, the CDR3 is TGTGCCAGCCGATATAGGGGGATCCAAGAGACCCAGTACTTC.

The chain recombines TRBV19 with TRBJ2-3, with TRBD2 as a possible D gene (5 bases). V lost 2 bases to trimming and J lost 10 bases, with 10 bases between them. The CDR3 contains 12 residues. Germline V gene lookup returns CDR1 LNHDA and CDR2 SQIVND (reference sequence). CDR3 in DNA: TGTGCCAGTAGTATATATGGAGGTCCGCAGTATTTT. This sequence encodes CASSIYGGPQYF.

This chain joins TRBV15 and TRBJ2-2; 9 nucleotides match TRBD2. The CDR3 is 17 amino acids. In germline, CDR1 is LNHNV, CDR2 YYDKDF (reference sequence). V lost 1 base, J lost 4 bases, and 7 bases stayed unmatched. Written as DNA, the CDR3 is TGTGCCACCAGCAGAGTTGCGGGGGGGACGAGCACCGGGGAGCTGTTTTTT. It codes for CATSRVAGGTSTGELFF.

This sequence joins TRBV9 and TRBJ2-3, with TRBD2 identical over 8 bases. CDR1 is SGDLS, CDR2 YYNGEE, per germline. The CDR3 has 15 amino acids. J was trimmed by 2 bases and V by 4 bases; bases with no gene match: 6. CDR3 coding DNA: TGTGCCAGCAGCTCCGGGGGGGTTAACACAGATACGCAGTATTTT. Its protein is CASSSGGVNTDTQYF.

This clone was counted a single time. The chain links TRBV7-9 to TRBJ2-6; possibly TRBD1 for D (5 bases). This CDR3 is built from 17 residues. Germline-derived CDR1 and CDR2 are SEHNR and FQNEAQ (reference sequence). Trimming shortened V by 2 bases and J by 0 bases, and 11 bases separated the two germline ends. The CDR3 DNA is TGTGCCAGCAGCTTACAGGGCGGTCTCTCTGGGGCCAACGTCCTGACTTTC. This gives the protein CASSLQGGLSGANVLTF. The full variable domain, completed using reference TRBV7-9 and TRBJ2-6, is DTGVSQNPRHKITKRGQNVTFRCDPISEHNRLYWYRQTLGQGPEFLTYFQNEAQLEKSRLLSDRFSAERPKGSFSTLEIQRTEQGDSAMYLCASSLQGGLSGANVLTFGAGSRLTVL.